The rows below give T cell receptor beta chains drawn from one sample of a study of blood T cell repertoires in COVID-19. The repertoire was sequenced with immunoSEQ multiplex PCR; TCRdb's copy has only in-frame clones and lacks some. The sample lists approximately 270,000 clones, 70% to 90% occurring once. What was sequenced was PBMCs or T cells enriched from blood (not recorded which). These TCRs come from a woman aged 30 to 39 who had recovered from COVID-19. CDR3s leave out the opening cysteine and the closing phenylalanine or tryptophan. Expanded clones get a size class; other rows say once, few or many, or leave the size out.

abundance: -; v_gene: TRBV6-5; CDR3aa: ASSIRFSYNEQF
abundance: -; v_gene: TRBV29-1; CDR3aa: SVVGTGSYEQY
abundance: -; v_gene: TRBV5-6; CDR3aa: ASSYSSLARGTDTQY
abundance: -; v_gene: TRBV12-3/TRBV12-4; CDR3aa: ASRGPGGSPLH
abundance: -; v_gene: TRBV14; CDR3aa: ASTGQGAFEQY
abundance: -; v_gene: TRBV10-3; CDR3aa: AIRTVGSGNTIY
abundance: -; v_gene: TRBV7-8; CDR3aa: ASSPVKGDTEAF
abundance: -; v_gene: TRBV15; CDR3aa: ATSRGVGRRGTEAF
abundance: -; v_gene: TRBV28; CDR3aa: ASRTEGGAGNQPQH
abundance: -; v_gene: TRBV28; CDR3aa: ASSFIQPQH
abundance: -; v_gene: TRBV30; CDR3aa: AWGRDSYGYT
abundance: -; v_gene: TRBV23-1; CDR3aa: ASTPGGTDNSPLH
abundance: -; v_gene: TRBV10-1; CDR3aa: ASSDQGFGYGYT
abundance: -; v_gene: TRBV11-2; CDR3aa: ASSLSGLAGVNEQF
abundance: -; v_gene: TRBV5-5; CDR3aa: ASSSGIAWNSPLH
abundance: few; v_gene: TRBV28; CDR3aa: ASSDPGTTGVGYGYT
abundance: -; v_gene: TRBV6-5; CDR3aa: ASSYLSGYTDTQY
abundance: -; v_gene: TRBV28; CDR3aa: ASSSTGAQGTEAF
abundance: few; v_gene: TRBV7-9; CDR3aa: ASNIGGTRFYGYT
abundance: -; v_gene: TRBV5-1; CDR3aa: ASRGGDGRMDGYT
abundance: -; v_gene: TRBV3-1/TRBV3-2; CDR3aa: ASSRDRASNEQF